The clone carrying this T cell receptor (beta chain) was observed at least ten times. The antigen remains unidentified. Genomic DNA acted as the template from which TCR beta VDJ combination and CDR3 sequence profiling were carried out. TCRdb reprocessed the reads via MiXCR and lists one record per CDR3 protein. The data hold 300,000 or so distinct CDR3 sequences, with around 60% observed a single time. This entry belongs to a study of CD8+CD57+ T cells in acquired aplastic anemia. Turning to the study itself: Average DNA yield from sorted CD4+ and CD8+ cells was roughly 3.1 ug.

Findings and limits, study-wide: Overlap between patients and controls comprised twenty-nine CD8+ CDR3 sequences.

Trimming cost V 1 base and J 4 bases, with 8 bases left between them. CDR1 and CDR2 from the germline V gene are SGHRS and YFSETQ. The CDR3 sequence is 13 residues long. The source of this sequence is a human donor with severe aplastic anemia or a healthy control (not recorded which). V and J are TRBV5-1 and TRBJ2-5; D remains unclear. The specimen sequenced was sorted CD4+, CD8+, or CD8+CD57+ T cells (not recorded which) from PBMCs. CDR3 in amino acids: CASSLQEGETQYF. The CDR3 DNA reads as TGCGCCAGCAGCTTGCAGGAAGGAGAGACCCAGTACTTC.